One and the same sample provided the 24 T cell receptor beta chains below, sequenced in a study of blood T cell repertoires in COVID-19. Libraries were prepared by immunoSEQ multiplex PCR; TCRdb keeps only in-frame clonotypes and omits some of them. The sample contains some 100,000 clones, 70% to 90% of which appear only once. Material for sequencing was PBMCs or T cells enriched from blood (not recorded which). All receptors derive from a woman between 45 and 60 years old who had recovered from COVID-19.

V gene TRBV5-5 combines with J gene TRBJ2-7, with 7 bases matching TRBD1. Trimming at V came to 3 bases and at J to 0 bases, leaving 12 bases not matched to a gene. The CDR3 has 17 amino acids. Germline V gene data show CDR1 as SGHKS and CDR2 as YYEKEE (reference sequence). The CDR3 protein is CASSYNFGTVNSYEQYF. CDR3 DNA sequence: TGTGCCAGCAGCTACAATTTCGGGACAGTAAACTCCTACGAGCAGTACTTC. Combining the CDR3 with reference TRBV5-5 and TRBJ2-7 gives the whole variable domain DAGVTQSPTHLIKTRGQQVTLRCSPISGHKSVSWYQQVLGQGPQFIFQYYEKEERGRGNFPDRFSARQFPNYSSELNVNALLLGDSALYLCASSYNFGTVNSYEQYFGPGTRLTVT.

This clone is a singleton in its sample. The chain links TRBV19 to TRBJ1-1, with D perhaps matching TRBD1 (5 bases). CDR1 and CDR2 (germline): LNHDA, SQIVND (reference sequence). There are 15 residues in the CDR3. V lost 0 bases and J lost 6, with 14 bases in between. For the CDR3, the DNA is TGTGCCAGTAGTATAGATCGGACACCAAGGGCTGAAGCTTTCTTT. Its translation is CASSIDRTPRAEAFF.

V usage is TRBV7-9 and J usage is TRBJ2-3, with TRBD2 identical over 11 bases. Germline CDR1 and CDR2: SEHNR and FQNEAQ (reference sequence). This CDR3 region has 16 residues. Trimming cost V 4 bases and J 3 bases; bases outside gene matches: 6. CDR3 sequence reads: CASSYPTSGATDTQYF. The CDR3 region has the DNA TGTGCCAGCAGCTATCCGACTAGCGGGGCTACAGATACGCAGTATTTT.

The gene calls are TRBV6-1 and TRBJ2-7; D gene uncertain. With 2 bases removed from V and 0 bases from J, the gap between germline ends came to 17 bases. The germline V gene has CDR1 MNHNS and CDR2 SASEGT. This CDR3 contains 17 residues. DNA of the CDR3: TGTGCCAGCAGTGAAAGCCGTAGCTTCTACAACTCCTACGAGCAGTACTTC. This encodes CASSESRSFYNSYEQYF.

This sequence joins TRBV13 and TRBJ1-5; D is uncertain. Germline V gene data show CDR1 as PRHDT and CDR2 as FYEKMQ (reference sequence). The CDR3 is made up of 11 amino acids. V dropped 7 bases and J dropped 6 bases, with 7 bases sitting between them. The CDR3 sequence: CASTGPQPQHF. CDR3 nucleotide sequence: TGTGCCAGCACAGGCCCTCAGCCCCAGCATTTT.

This CDR3 reads CASSLTGDQPQHF. The CDR3 DNA is TGTGCCAGCAGCTTAACGGGCGATCAGCCCCAGCATTTT. The V gene is TRBV7-3, the J gene TRBJ1-5; no clear D. Trimming removed 0 bases from V and 5 bases from J, with 5 bases in between. Germline CDR1 SGHTA, CDR2 FQGTGA. The CDR3 length is 13 residues. Variable domain in full (rest from reference TRBV7-3 and TRBJ1-5): GAGVSQTPSNKVTEKGKYVELRCDPISGHTALYWYRQSLGQGPEFLIYFQGTGAADDSGLPNDRFFAVRPEGSVSTLKIQRTERGDSAVYLCASSLTGDQPQHFGDGTRLSIL.

The genes are TRBV19 and TRBJ2-3, with 9 positions matching TRBD2. The germline gives CDR1 LNHDA, CDR2 SQIVND (reference sequence). The CDR3 has 14 amino acids. After removal of 5 bases from V and 3 bases from J, the junction contained 3 bases not matched to a gene. DNA of the CDR3: TGTGCCAGTAGTTCGACTAGCGGAACAGATACGCAGTATTTT. It codes for CASSSTSGTDTQYF.

V usage is TRBV10-2 and J usage is TRBJ2-7, with D possibly matching TRBD1 (6 bases). The CDR3 contains 15 residues. With 8 bases removed from V and 3 bases from J, the gap between germline ends came to 20 bases. Germline lookup yields CDR1 WSHSY and CDR2 SAAADI. The CDR3 region has the DNA TGCGCCAGCCGGTCCGGGGACAAAATAATCTACGAGCAGTACTTC. Its translation is CASRSGDKIIYEQYF.

The rearrangement links TRBV6-5 to TRBJ1-5, with a tentative D call TRBD1 (6 bases). Germline CDR1 and CDR2: MNHEY and SVGAGI. Trimming took off 10 bases at V and 6 bases at J, with 19 bases between the two ends. This CDR3 contains 14 residues. CDR3 region: CATDPKQGTQPQHF. DNA for the CDR3: TGTGCCACAGATCCCAAGCAGGGGACTCAGCCCCAGCATTTT.

This clone has only a few counts. V usage is TRBV7-3 and J usage is TRBJ2-7, with a possible D match to TRBD2 (6 bases). The CDR3 extends over 13 amino acids. Germline V CDR1 and CDR2: SGHTA, FQGTGA. V dropped 8 bases and J dropped 1 base, with 12 bases sitting between them. CDR3: CASAGTDSYEQYF. CDR3 in DNA: TGTGCCAGCGCCGGGACTGATTCCTACGAGCAGTACTTC.

J is TRBJ2-3 and V is TRBV6-4; 7 nucleotides match TRBD2. The CDR3 runs to 14 residues. The V gene end was trimmed by 8 bases and the J gene end by 0 bases; junction bases not matched to a gene: 5. Germline V gene sequence: CDR1 MRHNA, CDR2 SNTAGT. CDR3: CASSGGESTDTQYF. CDR3 DNA sequence: TGTGCCAGCTCTGGGGGGGAGAGCACAGATACGCAGTATTTT.

The chain employs TRBV6-5 and TRBJ1-5; tentatively, D is TRBD1 (5 bases). The CDR3 is made up of 12 amino acids. V dropped 8 bases and J dropped 4 bases, with 9 bases sitting between them. CDR1 MNHEY and CDR2 SVGAGI come from the germline V gene. The CDR3 sequence: CASGGGNQPQHF. The CDR3 DNA reads TGTGCCAGCGGGGGGGGAAATCAGCCCCAGCATTTT.

As for this clone: This sample includes further DNA sequences coding for the same CDR3. The chain couples TRBV5-1 to TRBJ1-4, with D unresolved. In germline, CDR1 is SGHRS, CDR2 YFSETQ. CDR3 length: 15 amino acids. Trimming removed 0 bases from V and 0 bases from J, with 6 bases in between. DNA of the CDR3: TGCGCCAGCAGCTTGGGGAGCGCAACTAATGAAAAACTGTTTTTT. This sequence encodes CASSLGSATNEKLFF. Full variable domain (missing parts from reference TRBV5-1 and TRBJ1-4): KAGVTQTPRYLIKTRGQQVTLSCSPISGHRSVSWYQQTPGQGLQFLFEYFSETQRNKGNFPGRFSGRQFSNSRSEMNVSTLELGDSALYLCASSLGSATNEKLFFGSGTQLSVL.

The chain uses TRBV25-1 and TRBJ2-1; 9 bases align to TRBD2. Trimming took 3 bases from V and 9 from J; bases not matched to a gene: 12. The CDR3 is 16 residues long. Germline V gene data show CDR1 as MGHDK and CDR2 as SYGVNS. The CDR3: CASSEGWGSGRIEQFF. The CDR3 DNA reads TGTGCCAGCAGTGAGGGTTGGGGTAGCGGGAGAATTGAGCAGTTCTTC.

The rearrangement joins TRBV5-5 to TRBJ1-5, with D perhaps TRBD1 (6 bases). Germline values: CDR1 SGHKS, CDR2 YYEKEE (reference sequence). V was trimmed by 0 bases and J by 6 bases, leaving 16 bases between them. The CDR3 consists of 16 residues. The CDR3 nucleotides are TGTGCCAGCAGCTTGGTTCCTAGGGGGTCGAGTCAGCCCCAGCATTTT. Its translation is CASSLVPRGSSQPQHF. The full variable domain, rest sourced from reference TRBV5-5 and TRBJ1-5, is DAGVTQSPTHLIKTRGQQVTLRCSPISGHKSVSWYQQVLGQGPQFIFQYYEKEERGRGNFPDRFSARQFPNYSSELNVNALLLGDSALYLCASSLVPRGSSQPQHFGDGTRLSIL.

This rearrangement joins TRBV18 to TRBJ2-7, with 11 bases fitting TRBD2. CDR1 is KGHSH and CDR2 is LQKENI in the germline V gene. Germline trimming cut 6 bases from V and 4 bases from J; bases unmatched to any gene: 8. The CDR3 consists of 15 residues. CDR3: CASSPTSGSGYEQYF. CDR3 coding DNA: TGTGCCAGCTCGCCCACTAGCGGGAGTGGGTACGAGCAGTACTTC.

This sequence joins TRBV5-6 and TRBJ1-1, with D unclear. This CDR3 has 16 residues. V was clipped by 4 bases and J by 2 bases, with 18 bases between them. CDR1 is SGHDT, CDR2 YYEEEE, per germline. CDR3 sequence (DNA): TGTGCCAGCAGCCCCACCCGGCAGGCACCTAACACTGAAGCTTTCTTT. Amino acids: CASSPTRQAPNTEAFF. Full variable domain (remainder filled in from reference TRBV5-6 and TRBJ1-1): DAGVTQSPTHLIKTRGQQVTLRCSPKSGHDTVSWYQQALGQGPQFIFQYYEEEERQRGNFPDRFSGHQFPNYSSELNVNALLLGDSALYLCASSPTRQAPNTEAFFGQGTRLTVV.

The chain combines TRBV6-5 with TRBJ2-2, with D uncertain. The CDR3 contains 15 residues. Germline V gives CDR1 MNHEY, CDR2 SVGAGI. The V gene lost 0 bases and the J gene lost 5 bases, with 10 bases spanning the gap. CDR3 sequence (DNA): TGTGCCAGCAGTTACTCTCCCGGGTGGACCGGGGAGCTGTTTTTT. Its translation is CASSYSPGWTGELFF.

V and J are TRBV4-1 and TRBJ1-3, with D hard to call. The V and J ends lost 1 base and 4 bases respectively, with 11 bases between them. This CDR3 is built from 15 residues. Germline CDR1 MGHRA, CDR2 YSYEKL. The CDR3 DNA sequence: TGCGCCAGCAGCCAAGCGATGTCAGTAGGAAACACCATATATTTT. This sequence encodes CASSQAMSVGNTIYF.

This chain connects TRBV19 to TRBJ2-7; 10 bases match TRBD2. Losses at the gene ends were 4 bases for V and 5 bases for J; bases not matched to a gene: 8. Germline-derived CDR1 and CDR2 are LNHDA and SQIVND (reference sequence). This CDR3 region has 15 residues. As DNA, the CDR3 is TGTGCCAGTAGTAGCCCCCGGACTAGCGGTAACGAGCAGTACTTC. Translated, it gives CASSSPRTSGNEQYF.

The chain recombines TRBV6-5 with TRBJ2-7; possible D gene TRBD1, 5 bases. The CDR3 contains 12 residues. Germline V gene lookup returns CDR1 MNHEY and CDR2 SVGAGI. V gave up 10 bases and J gave up 7 bases, with 17 bases separating them. The CDR3 coding sequence is TGTGCCACAGGGAAATTTGACGGGGAGCAGTACTTC. This sequence encodes CATGKFDGEQYF.

J is TRBJ1-5 and V is TRBV5-8, with 7 bases aligning to TRBD1. This CDR3 spans 15 amino acids. Looked up from germline, CDR1 is SGHTS and CDR2 is YDEGEE. The V and J ends lost 4 bases and 0 bases, in that order; junction bases with no gene match: 4. The CDR3 DNA reads TGTGCCAGCAGCGTGGGACAGATTAGCAATCAGCCCCAGCATTTT. Its protein is CASSVGQISNQPQHF. Full variable domain (outside the CDR3, taken from reference TRBV5-8 and TRBJ1-5): EAGVTQSPTHLIKTRGQQATLRCSPISGHTSVYWYQQALGLGLQFLLWYDEGEERNRGNFPPRFSGRQFPNYSSELNVNALELEDSALYLCASSVGQISNQPQHFGDGTRLSIL.

The rearrangement uses TRBV5-6 and TRBJ2-7; possibly TRBD2 for D (5 bases). Trimming took 3 bases from V and 2 from J, leaving 6 bases between them. The CDR3 runs to 12 residues. Per germline, CDR1 SGHDT and CDR2 YYEEEE. CDR3 coding DNA: TGTGCCAGCAGCTCCGGGGCCTACGAGCAGTACTTC. Encoded protein: CASSSGAYEQYF.

The chain carries TRBV5-1 and TRBJ2-7, with D maybe TRBD2 (6 bases). CDR3 length: 15 residues. The V gene's germline CDR1 is SGHRS and CDR2 YFSETQ. V was shortened by 4 bases and J by 4 bases, with 18 bases between the two germline ends. The CDR3 here is CASSPPDGGGYEQYF. CDR3 nucleotide sequence: TGCGCCAGCAGCCCCCCGGACGGGGGAGGTTACGAGCAGTACTTC. The variable domain in full, with the rest retrieved from reference TRBV5-1 and TRBJ2-7, is KAGVTQTPRYLIKTRGQQVTLSCSPISGHRSVSWYQQTPGQGLQFLFEYFSETQRNKGNFPGRFSGRQFSNSRSEMNVSTLELGDSALYLCASSPPDGGGYEQYFGPGTRLTVT.